A selection of T cell receptor beta chains follows, all from one sample in a study of blood T cell repertoires in COVID-19. Measured with immunoSEQ multiplex PCR; TCRdb has only the in-frame clones, and not every one. The data show roughly 360,000 clones, more than 75% seen once. Sequenced input: peripheral blood. These receptors all come from a human donor with acute or convalescent COVID-19. The donor label of this sample is uncertain. Both conserved end residues are part of each CDR3. Fields, in order: D gene, V gene, clone size, J gene, CDR3 DNA, CDR3 protein. D genes are given only for firm matches. Clone sizes are given selectively: once, few, many, or a class where the clone is expanded.

D: TRBD2; V: TRBV2; size: .; J: TRBJ2-3; DNA: TGTGCCAGCCTAACGGGACTAGCGGGGAAGGGTACGCAGTATTTT; CDR3: CASLTGLAGKGTQYF
D: .; V: TRBV19; size: few; J: TRBJ1-2; DNA: TGTGCCAGTAGTATCTGGTCGGGACAAGTTTCGGCCATTGGCTACACCTTC; CDR3: CASSIWSGQVSAIGYTF
D: .; V: TRBV20-1; size: .; J: TRBJ2-7; DNA: TGCAGTGCTAGTCGTGGGCCGAGCTCCTACGAGCAGTACTTC; CDR3: CSASRGPSSYEQYF
D: TRBD1; V: TRBV9; size: .; J: TRBJ1-5; DNA: TGTGCCAGCAGGGCCGGGACAGGACCTAATCAGCCCCAGCATTTT; CDR3: CASRAGTGPNQPQHF
D: TRBD1; V: TRBV11-2; size: .; J: TRBJ2-1; DNA: TGTGCCAGCAGCTTAGAATTTACAGGGGGCTGGAGGCAGTTCTTC; CDR3: CASSLEFTGGWRQFF
D: TRBD2; V: TRBV5-1; size: .; J: TRBJ2-3; DNA: TGCGCCAGCAGCGTACGACTAGCGGGAGTAGCAGATACGCAGTATTTT; CDR3: CASSVRLAGVADTQYF
D: .; V: TRBV27; size: .; J: TRBJ2-5; DNA: TGTGCCAGCAGTTTGGGCACGTCCGAGACCCAGTACTTC; CDR3: CASSLGTSETQYF
D: .; V: TRBV6-1; size: .; J: TRBJ2-2; DNA: TGTGCCAGCAGTGAAGCCGCGGGATTCTCCGGGGAGCTGTTTTTT; CDR3: CASSEAAGFSGELFF
D: .; V: TRBV18; size: .; J: TRBJ1-6; DNA: TGTGCCAGCTCACCAATCGAGACAGAGCTAGACTCACCCCTCCACTTT; CDR3: CASSPIETELDSPLHF
D: TRBD2; V: TRBV28; size: .; J: TRBJ2-3; DNA: TGTGCCAGCGGAAATTCGGCGGGGGGGCAAGATACGCAGTATTTT; CDR3: CASGNSAGGQDTQYF
D: TRBD1; V: TRBV29-1; size: once; J: TRBJ2-2; DNA: TGCAGCGTTGGCTTCCGGGACAGAACCGGGGAGCTGTTTTTT; CDR3: CSVGFRDRTGELFF
D: TRBD1; V: TRBV7-9; size: once; J: TRBJ1-2; DNA: TGTGCCAGCAGCTTCTCGACCGGACAGGGGAGCGGCTACACCTTC; CDR3: CASSFSTGQGSGYTF
D: TRBD2; V: TRBV6-5; size: .; J: TRBJ2-1; DNA: TGTGCCAGCAGACTAAGCGGGGGGGCAATTCATGAGCAGTTCTTC; CDR3: CASRLSGGAIHEQFF
D: .; V: TRBV4-1; size: .; J: TRBJ2-2; DNA: TGCGCCAGCAGCCAAGGCTACGGGGTTAAAAACACCGGGGAGCTGTTTTTT; CDR3: CASSQGYGVKNTGELFF
D: .; V: TRBV10-3; size: .; J: TRBJ2-2; DNA: TGTGCCATCAGTGAGTCGATAGCTGTTGGGGGGGAGCTGTTTTTT; CDR3: CAISESIAVGGELFF
D: .; V: TRBV19; size: .; J: TRBJ1-5; DNA: TGTGCCAGTAGTATCCAACTCTTCCGCGCCCAGCATTTT; CDR3: CASSIQLFRAQHF
D: .; V: TRBV5-8; size: .; J: TRBJ2-1; DNA: TGTGCCAGCAGCTTCGGTGTACAGGAGCAGTTCTTC; CDR3: CASSFGVQEQFF
D: TRBD1; V: TRBV29-1; size: .; J: TRBJ2-5; DNA: TGCAGCGTGAAAACAGGGGGTAGGACGGGAGAGACCCAGTACTTC; CDR3: CSVKTGGRTGETQYF
D: TRBD1; V: TRBV11-2; size: few; J: TRBJ2-7; DNA: TGTGCCAGCAGCCGCGGTAACAGGGGGCCTTACGAGCAGTACTTC; CDR3: CASSRGNRGPYEQYF
D: TRBD1; V: TRBV5-1; size: .; J: TRBJ1-1; DNA: TGCGCCAGCAGCTTGGTCCCAGGGGGAAGAAACGGTGAAGCTTTCTTT; CDR3: CASSLVPGGRNGEAFF
D: .; V: TRBV19; size: once; J: TRBJ2-3; DNA: TGTGCCAGTGGCAGACAGTCGGGCACAGATACGCAGTATTTT; CDR3: CASGRQSGTDTQYF
D: .; V: TRBV18; size: .; J: TRBJ1-2; DNA: TGTGCCAGCTCTTATAGGGACTCGGGAGGCTACACCTTC; CDR3: CASSYRDSGGYTF
D: .; V: TRBV21-1; size: .; J: TRBJ1-4; DNA: TGTGCCAGCAGCCCCTCGGAACAGGGTGAACAGGAAAAACTGTTTTTT; CDR3: CASSPSEQGEQEKLFF
D: .; V: TRBV3-1/TRBV3-2; size: .; J: TRBJ2-1; DNA: TGTGCCAGCAGCTGGTCGGAGACTCCATACAATGAGCAGTTCTTC; CDR3: CASSWSETPYNEQFF
D: .; V: TRBV5-1; size: few; J: TRBJ2-7; DNA: TGCGCCAGCAGTCCCGACACCTTCTCCTACGAGCAGTACTTC; CDR3: CASSPDTFSYEQYF
D: TRBD1; V: TRBV15; size: once; J: TRBJ1-5; DNA: TGTGCCACCAGCAGAGATCGCGGGACAGGGAGTCAGCCCCAGCATTTT; CDR3: CATSRDRGTGSQPQHF
D: TRBD2; V: TRBV2; size: .; J: TRBJ2-1; DNA: TGTGCCAGCAGTGAGGAGTCTAGCGGCTACAATGAGCAGTTCTTC; CDR3: CASSEESSGYNEQFF
D: TRBD2; V: TRBV5-5; size: .; J: TRBJ2-1; DNA: TGTGCCAGCAGCCGTTTGGGGGGGTCCAGCTCCTACAATGAGCAGTTCTTC; CDR3: CASSRLGGSSSYNEQFF
D: TRBD2; V: TRBV30; size: .; J: TRBJ2-5; DNA: TGTGCCTGGATGGACCGGGCTAGCGGGAGGAGGGAGACCCAGTACTTC; CDR3: CAWMDRASGRRETQYF
D: .; V: TRBV6-5; size: few; J: TRBJ2-2; DNA: TGTGCCAGCAGTTACGAAGGGGGACCCAACACCGGGGAGCTGTTTTTT; CDR3: CASSYEGGPNTGELFF
D: .; V: TRBV18; size: .; J: TRBJ1-2; DNA: TGTGCCAGCTCACCAGGGGGCCCTGGCTACACCTTC; CDR3: CASSPGGPGYTF
D: TRBD1; V: TRBV6-5; size: few; J: TRBJ2-7; DNA: TGTGCCAGCAGTACACCGGGACAGCTTTCCTACGAGCAGTACTTC; CDR3: CASSTPGQLSYEQYF
D: .; V: TRBV19; size: .; J: TRBJ2-3; DNA: TGTGCAGTAAGGGGTAGCACAGATACGCAGTATTTT; CDR3: CAVRGSTDTQYF
D: .; V: TRBV5-4; size: .; J: TRBJ1-1; DNA: TGTGCCAGCAGCTCGGCCACGGGGGATACTGAAGCTTTCTTT; CDR3: CASSSATGDTEAFF
D: TRBD1; V: TRBV5-1; size: .; J: TRBJ2-1; DNA: TGCGCCAGCAGCTGGGGGACAGGGACGAGGGATGAGCAGTTCTTC; CDR3: CASSWGTGTRDEQFF
D: TRBD2; V: TRBV5-1; size: once; J: TRBJ2-7; DNA: TGCGCCAGCAGTTCCGAGGGGCGGGAGACCGGCGAGCAGTACTTC; CDR3: CASSSEGRETGEQYF
D: .; V: TRBV6-5; size: .; J: TRBJ1-3; DNA: TGTGCCAGCAGTTCCCAGGGGATTCCCTCTGGAAACACCATATATTTT; CDR3: CASSSQGIPSGNTIYF
D: .; V: TRBV20-1; size: .; J: TRBJ1-2; DNA: TGCAGCGCCTGGGGCAACTATGGCTACACCTTC; CDR3: CSAWGNYGYTF
D: .; V: TRBV3-1/TRBV3-2; size: .; J: TRBJ1-5; DNA: TGTGCCAGCAGCCAAGGGACAGTACTCAATCAGCCCCAGCATTTT; CDR3: CASSQGTVLNQPQHF
D: TRBD2; V: TRBV30; size: once; J: TRBJ2-5; DNA: TGTGCCTGGGGAGTGCGGGGGAGGGGCCAAGAGACCCAGTACTTC; CDR3: CAWGVRGRGQETQYF
D: TRBD2; V: TRBV6-5; size: .; J: TRBJ2-1; DNA: TGTGCCAGCAATTCCGGGACTAGCGGGGGGAATGAGCAGTTCTTC; CDR3: CASNSGTSGGNEQFF
D: TRBD1; V: TRBV5-5; size: .; J: TRBJ1-6; DNA: TGTGCCAGCAGCCGATTGGAGGGGGCGTATTCACCCCTCCACTTT; CDR3: CASSRLEGAYSPLHF
D: TRBD1; V: TRBV19; size: .; J: TRBJ1-5; DNA: TGTGCCAGTAGTAGGACAGGGAGAGGGAATCAGCCCCAGCATTTT; CDR3: CASSRTGRGNQPQHF
D: TRBD1; V: TRBV28; size: .; J: TRBJ1-6; DNA: TGTGCCAGCAGTTTACGGGGGACAGTCAATAATTCACCCCTCCACTTT; CDR3: CASSLRGTVNNSPLHF
D: TRBD2; V: TRBV19; size: .; J: TRBJ2-7; DNA: TGTGCCAGTAGTCTCTCCGGGCGGGGGACGACCTACGAGCAGTACTTC; CDR3: CASSLSGRGTTYEQYF
D: TRBD1; V: TRBV19; size: .; J: TRBJ1-2; DNA: TGTGCCAGTGGACACAGGGGGGGACGATATGGCTACACCTTC; CDR3: CASGHRGGRYGYTF
D: TRBD2; V: TRBV6-2/TRBV6-3; size: .; J: TRBJ2-7; DNA: TGTGCCAGCAGTGACGGACTAGCGGGAGTTCGCGAGCAGTACTTC; CDR3: CASSDGLAGVREQYF
D: TRBD2; V: TRBV5-4; size: few; J: TRBJ2-7; DNA: TGTGCCAGCAGCTTGGGTAGCGGGAACCCCGAGCAGTACTTC; CDR3: CASSLGSGNPEQYF
D: .; V: TRBV5-1; size: .; J: TRBJ2-2; DNA: TGCGCCAGCAGCTTTGGACTAACCGGGGAGCTGTTTTTT; CDR3: CASSFGLTGELFF
D: .; V: TRBV2; size: few; J: TRBJ2-7; DNA: TGTGCCAGCAGTGAAATGCAGGGGAGAGGGGAGCAGTACTTC; CDR3: CASSEMQGRGEQYF
D: .; V: TRBV25-1; size: .; J: TRBJ2-5; DNA: TGTGCCAGCAGTGAAGCGGGGAGCCAAGAGACCCAGTACTTC; CDR3: CASSEAGSQETQYF
D: TRBD2; V: TRBV5-1; size: .; J: TRBJ2-1; DNA: TGCGCCAGCAGCTTGTTTGCGGGAGGGGGGAATGAGCAGTTCTTC; CDR3: CASSLFAGGGNEQFF
D: TRBD1; V: TRBV12-3/TRBV12-4; size: .; J: TRBJ1-4; DNA: TGTGCCAGCAGTACCAGGGGGCGCCTGTTTTTT; CDR3: CASSTRGRLFF
D: .; V: TRBV4-1; size: .; J: TRBJ2-1; DNA: TGCGCCAGCAAGGGACTCGCGTACAATGAGCAGTTCTTC; CDR3: CASKGLAYNEQFF